This T cell receptor (beta chain) was sequenced in a study of T cell changes during pregnancy in multiple sclerosis. The repertoire was sequenced with immunoSEQ multiplex PCR; TCRdb's copy has only in-frame clones and lacks some. The sample includes more than 40,000 clones, about nine tenths of them seen just once. This clone is a singleton in its sample. The CDR3 loop spans 16 amino acids. CDR1 and CDR2 from the germline V gene are SGDLS and YYNGEE. The ends lost 0 bases at V and 3 bases at J; junction bases unmatched: 7. Source: CD8+ T cells from peripheral blood mononuclear cells, taken after pregnancy. The clonotype comes from a female donor with multiple sclerosis, enrolled in a pregnancy study. The gene calls are TRBV9 and TRBJ2-3; 7 nucleotides align to TRBD2. In nucleotides, the CDR3 is TGTGCCAGCAGCGTAGCTTGGTGGGGGGGTACAGATACGCAGTATTTT. Residues: CASSVAWWGGTDTQYF.